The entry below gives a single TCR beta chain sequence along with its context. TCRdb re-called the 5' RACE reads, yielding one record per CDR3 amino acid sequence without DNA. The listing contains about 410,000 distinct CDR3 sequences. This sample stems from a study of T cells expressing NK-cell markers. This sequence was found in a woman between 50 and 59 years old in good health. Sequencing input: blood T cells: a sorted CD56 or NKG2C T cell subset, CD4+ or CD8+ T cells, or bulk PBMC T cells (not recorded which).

CDR3 loop: CASSNTLAKNIQYF. The chain has TRBV7-2 and TRBJ2-4. The CDR3 spans 14 residues. CDR1 and CDR2 from the germline V gene are SGHTA and FQGNSA.